The rows below give T cell receptor beta chains drawn from one sample of a study of blood T cell repertoires in COVID-19. TCRdb's table, derived via immunoSEQ multiplex PCR, lists solely in-frame clones and lacks some. Found here are more than 70,000 clones, 86% of them singletons; the top ten hold roughly 4.5%. The specimen was peripheral blood. The origin of the receptors is a man aged 45-65 years with active or convalescent COVID-19. The CDR3 runs from the conserved cysteine through the conserved F or W. The D gene is left open where the match is weak. For some rows the clone size is stated as once, few or many, or as a class when expanded; others skip it.

j_call: TRBJ1-5; clone_size: NA; v_call: TRBV4-1; d_call: NA; cdr3_aa: CASSQDPPVSGNQPQHF; cdr3_nt: TGCGCCAGCAGCCAAGATCCACCGGTATCTGGCAATCAGCCCCAGCATTTT
j_call: TRBJ2-3; clone_size: NA; v_call: TRBV7-2; d_call: TRBD1; cdr3_aa: CASSQARDRGSDTQYF; cdr3_nt: TGTGCCAGCAGTCAGGCCCGGGACAGGGGGTCAGATACGCAGTATTTT
j_call: TRBJ1-2; clone_size: NA; v_call: TRBV28; d_call: NA; cdr3_aa: CASSLQGYGYTF; cdr3_nt: TGTGCCAGCAGTTTACAGGGTTACGGCTACACCTTC
j_call: TRBJ1-2; clone_size: NA; v_call: TRBV10-3; d_call: TRBD1; cdr3_aa: CAISDGQGASGYTF; cdr3_nt: TGTGCCATCAGTGATGGACAGGGGGCGAGCGGCTACACCTTC
j_call: TRBJ2-5; clone_size: NA; v_call: TRBV5-5; d_call: NA; cdr3_aa: CASSLASGQETQYF; cdr3_nt: TGTGCCAGCAGCTTGGCATCGGGACAAGAGACCCAGTACTTC
j_call: TRBJ2-3; clone_size: NA; v_call: TRBV7-2; d_call: TRBD2; cdr3_aa: CASSQSGTRGTDTQYF; cdr3_nt: TGTGCCAGCAGCCAATCCGGGACTAGGGGCACAGATACGCAGTATTTT
j_call: TRBJ1-4; clone_size: NA; v_call: TRBV28; d_call: NA; cdr3_aa: CASSFPPSSDSVNEKLFF; cdr3_nt: TGTGCCAGCAGTTTTCCCCCTTCGTCGGACAGCGTTAATGAAAAACTGTTTTTT
j_call: TRBJ1-1; clone_size: once; v_call: TRBV15; d_call: TRBD1; cdr3_aa: CATSGDLQGHTEAFF; cdr3_nt: TGTGCCACCAGCGGAGATTTACAGGGGCACACTGAAGCTTTCTTT
j_call: TRBJ1-1; clone_size: NA; v_call: TRBV5-1; d_call: NA; cdr3_aa: CASSQNTEAFF; cdr3_nt: TGCGCCAGCAGTCAGAACACTGAAGCTTTCTTT
j_call: TRBJ2-3; clone_size: NA; v_call: TRBV3-1/TRBV3-2; d_call: NA; cdr3_aa: CASSPPAGQDTQYF; cdr3_nt: TGTGCCAGCAGCCCACCCGCGGGGCAAGATACGCAGTATTTT